A single sample gave rise to the 3 T cell receptor beta chains below, sequenced in a study of shared clonotypes between healthy human individuals. Profiling relied on immunoSEQ multiplex PCR, and the TCRdb table lists in-frame clones only, not all of them. The sample holds roughly 2.6 million clones, roughly 92% seen once. Sequences were obtained from naive CD4+ T cells sorted from blood. Subset described: CD45RA+ positively selected. The receptors stem from a man aged 18 to 30 in good health.

This clone was observed once. V is TRBV7-2 and J is TRBJ2-7; TRBD2 is a possible D gene (6 bases). Germline V gene sequence: CDR1 SGHTA, CDR2 FQGNSA. The CDR3 consists of 16 residues. V was clipped by 3 bases and J by 2 bases, with 17 bases between them. CDR3 amino acids: CASSFHSGTETYEQYF. The DNA for the CDR3 is TGTGCCAGCAGCTTCCATAGCGGAACGGAGACCTACGAGCAGTACTTC. The variable domain in full, completed from reference TRBV7-2 and TRBJ2-7, reads GAGVSQSPSNKVTEKGKDVELRCDPISGHTALYWYRQSLGQGLEFLIYFQGNSAPDKSGLPSDRFSAERTGGSVSTLTIQRTQQEDSAVYLCASSFHSGTETYEQYFGPGTRLTVT.

This clone appeared a few times. The chain uses TRBV18 and TRBJ1-5, with D possibly being TRBD1 (6 bases). This CDR3 comprises 16 residues. CDR1 and CDR2 (germline): KGHSH, LQKENI. V dropped 3 bases and J dropped 4 bases, with 16 bases sitting between them. CDR3: CASSPTGGRGNQPQHF. The CDR3 region has the DNA TGTGCCAGCTCACCCACCGGGGGGCGCGGGAATCAGCCCCAGCATTTT.

This clone was observed once. In DNA, the CDR3 is TGCGCCAGCAGCCCAGGGACAGGTCGGGGCTATGGCTACACCTTC. Translating gives CASSPGTGRGYGYTF. The chain links TRBV5-1 to TRBJ1-2, with 8 positions matching TRBD1. The CDR3 contains 15 residues. V was clipped by 4 bases and J by 4 bases; unmatched bases: 9. Germline values: CDR1 SGHRS, CDR2 YFSETQ.